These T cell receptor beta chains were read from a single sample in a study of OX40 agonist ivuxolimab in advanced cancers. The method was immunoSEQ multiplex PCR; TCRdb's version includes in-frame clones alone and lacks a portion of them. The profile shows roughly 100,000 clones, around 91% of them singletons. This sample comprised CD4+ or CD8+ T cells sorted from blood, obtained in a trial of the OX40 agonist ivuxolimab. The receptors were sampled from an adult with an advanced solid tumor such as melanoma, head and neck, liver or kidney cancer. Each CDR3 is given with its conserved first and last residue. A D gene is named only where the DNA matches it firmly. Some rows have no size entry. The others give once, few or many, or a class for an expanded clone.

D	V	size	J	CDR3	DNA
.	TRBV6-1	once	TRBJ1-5	CASSEGLQAQSQHF	TGTGCCAGCAGTGAAGGATTGCAGGCCCAGTCCCAGCATTTT
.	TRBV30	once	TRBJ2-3	CAWRRAGQPTDTQYF	TGTGCCTGGAGAAGGGCAGGGCAACCCACAGATACGCAGTATTTT
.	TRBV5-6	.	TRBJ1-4	CASSPTGSTNEKLFF	TGTGCCAGCAGCCCAACAGGCTCAACTAATGAAAAACTGTTTTTT
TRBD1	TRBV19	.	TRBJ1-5	CASSRDRQLNQPQHF	TGTGCCAGTAGTAGGGACAGACAATTAAATCAGCCCCAGCATTTT
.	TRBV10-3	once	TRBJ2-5	CAINQPEGETQYF	TGTGCCATCAACCAACCAGAGGGAGAGACCCAGTACTTC
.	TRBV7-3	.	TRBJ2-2	CASSFMADTGELFF	TGTGCCAGCAGCTTTATGGCTGATACCGGGGAGCTGTTTTTT
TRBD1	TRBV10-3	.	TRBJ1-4	CAISGGQGAYEKLFF	TGTGCCATCAGTGGGGGACAGGGGGCGTATGAAAAACTGTTTTTT
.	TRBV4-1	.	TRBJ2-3	CASSQVVMGLHTDTQYF	TGCGCCAGCAGCCAAGTTGTTATGGGACTCCACACAGATACGCAGTATTTT
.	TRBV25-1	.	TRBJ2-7	CASSVRLGSGYEQYF	TGTGCCAGCAGTGTCAGACTTGGCTCGGGCTACGAGCAGTACTTC
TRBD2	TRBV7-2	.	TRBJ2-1	CASSLIAGGAYNEQFF	TGTGCCAGCAGCTTAATTGCGGGAGGGGCATACAATGAGCAGTTCTTC
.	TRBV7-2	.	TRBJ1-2	CASSLDSGPGGYTF	TGTGCCAGCAGCTTAGACAGCGGGCCTGGTGGCTACACCTTC
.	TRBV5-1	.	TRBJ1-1	CASSAQGRNTEAFF	TGCGCCAGCAGCGCACAGGGAAGGAACACTGAAGCTTTCTTT
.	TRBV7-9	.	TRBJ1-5	CASSSALMGQPQHF	TGTGCCAGCAGTTCTGCGCTGATGGGTCAGCCCCAGCATTTT
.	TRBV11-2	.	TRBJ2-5	CASSLRETQYF	TGTGCCAGCAGCTTAAGAGAGACCCAGTACTTC
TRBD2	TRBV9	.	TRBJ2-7	CASSVGTSPYEQYF	TGTGCCAGCAGCGTCGGGACTAGTCCCTACGAGCAGTACTTC
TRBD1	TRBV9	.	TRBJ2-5	CASSVRGRETQYF	TGTGCCAGCAGCGTCAGGGGGCGGGAGACCCAGTACTTC
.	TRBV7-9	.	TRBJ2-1	CASSLAKGRSYNEQFF	TGTGCCAGCAGCTTAGCCAAGGGAAGATCCTACAATGAGCAGTTCTTC
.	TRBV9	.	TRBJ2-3	CASSVASLTDTQYF	TGTGCCAGCAGCGTAGCTAGCCTCACAGATACGCAGTATTTT
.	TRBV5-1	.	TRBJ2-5	CASRRTALQETQYF	TGCGCCAGCAGACGGACAGCCCTCCAAGAGACCCAGTACTTC
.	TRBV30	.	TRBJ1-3	CAWSRGNTIYF	TGTGCCTGGAGTCGTGGAAACACCATATATTTT
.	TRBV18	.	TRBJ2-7	CASSPGSGARSSSYEQYF	TGTGCCAGCTCCCCAGGATCGGGGGCGAGATCGAGCTCCTACGAGCAGTACTTC
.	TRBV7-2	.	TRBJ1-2	CASSLVGARGYTF	TGTGCCAGCAGCTTAGTTGGGGCCCGGGGCTACACCTTC
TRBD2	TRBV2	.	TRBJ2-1	CASTSGRANNEQFF	TGTGCCAGCACTAGCGGGAGGGCCAACAATGAGCAGTTCTTC
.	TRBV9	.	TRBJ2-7	CASSVVVWGAGLRAYF	TGTGCCAGCAGCGTAGTGGTCTGGGGAGCGGGTTTAAGGGCGTACTTC
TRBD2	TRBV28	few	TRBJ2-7	CASSLWELAGGPGEQYF	TGTGCCAGCAGTTTATGGGAACTAGCGGGAGGGCCCGGCGAGCAGTACTTC
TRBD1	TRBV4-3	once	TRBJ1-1	CASSQDIAAGGAFF	TGCGCCAGCAGCCAAGATATAGCGGCAGGGGGTGCTTTCTTT